Given below is one T cell receptor beta chain in context. What it binds is unknown. Germline CDR1 is SGHNT and CDR2 is YYREEE (reference sequence). Trimming took off 3 bases at V and 7 bases at J, with 16 bases between the two ends. This CDR3 is 14 amino acids long. This specimen comes from a study of shared clonotypes between healthy human individuals. Data came from immunoSEQ multiplex PCR; TCRdb stores just in-frame clones and leaves some out. This repertoire shows around 690,000 clones, roughly 91% found once; its top ten account for approximately 35%. Points from the study as a whole: Among the subsets, naive ones generally showed larger estimated richness than memory ones.

The clonotype originates from a young man in good health. Some clones in this sample may be carry-over from other donors' samples. V and J are TRBV5-4 and TRBJ1-2; maybe TRBD1 (5 bases). What was sequenced was memory CD8+ T cells from PBMCs. Subset defined: CD45RO+ cells pooled with CCR7-negative TemRA cells. CDR3 bases: TGTGCCAGCAGCTGGGATGAGGGGTCTCCTGGCTACACCTTC. As protein: CASSWDEGSPGYTF.